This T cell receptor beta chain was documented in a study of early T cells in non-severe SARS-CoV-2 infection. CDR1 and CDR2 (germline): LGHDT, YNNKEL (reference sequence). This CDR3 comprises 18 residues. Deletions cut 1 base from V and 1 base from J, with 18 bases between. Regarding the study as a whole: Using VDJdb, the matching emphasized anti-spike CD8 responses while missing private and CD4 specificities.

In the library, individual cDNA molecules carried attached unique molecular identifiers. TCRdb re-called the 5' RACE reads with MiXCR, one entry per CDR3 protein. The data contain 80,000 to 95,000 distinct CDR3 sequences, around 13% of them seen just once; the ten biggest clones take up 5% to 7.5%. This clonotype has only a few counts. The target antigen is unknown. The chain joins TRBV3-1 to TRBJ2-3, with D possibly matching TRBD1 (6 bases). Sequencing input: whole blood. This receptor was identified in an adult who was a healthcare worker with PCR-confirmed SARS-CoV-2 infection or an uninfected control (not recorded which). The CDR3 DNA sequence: TGTGCCAGCAGCCAAGGGGTACGGTCGACAGGTCGCACAGATACGCAGTATTTT. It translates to CASSQGVRSTGRTDTQYF.